These 10 T cell receptor beta chains were all obtained from the same sample, sequenced in a study of blood T cell repertoires in COVID-19. Clones were sequenced by immunoSEQ multiplex PCR, and TCRdb holds only the in-frame ones, with some missing. Of around 120,000 clones listed, around 87% were seen once; the top ten hold 25% to 35%. The sample consisted of peripheral blood. These receptors originate from a woman between 65 and 79 years old with acute or convalescent COVID-19.

V and J are TRBV3-1 (or the pseudogene TRBV3-2) and TRBJ1-2; no reliable D call. The V end was cut by 1 base, the J end by 10 bases, with 10 bases between. CDR1 and CDR2 (germline): LGHDT, YNNKEL (reference sequence). The CDR3 runs 12 residues. The CDR3 DNA is TGTGCCAGCAGCCAAGTTCCCCAACTCTACACCTTC. Translating it yields CASSQVPQLYTF.

This clone was recorded only once. The chain links TRBV28 to TRBJ1-5; D gene unclear. Trimming stripped 4 bases from V and 6 bases from J, with 10 bases between. CDR3 length: 13 residues. Germline CDR1 and CDR2: MDHEN and SYDVKM. CDR3 loop: CASSSYRVQPQHF. CDR3 nucleotide sequence: TGTGCCAGCAGTTCTTACCGGGTTCAGCCCCAGCATTTT. The variable domain in full, completed from reference TRBV28 and TRBJ1-5, reads DVKVTQSSRYLVKRTGEKVFLECVQDMDHENMFWYRQDPGLGLRLIYFSYDVKMKEKGDIPEGYSVSREKKERFSLILESASTNQTSMYLCASSSYRVQPQHFGDGTRLSIL.

The chain carries TRBV3-1 (or the pseudogene TRBV3-2) and TRBJ2-7; 8 bases match TRBD2. Germline-derived CDR1 and CDR2 are LGHDT and YNNKEL (reference sequence). J lost 3 bases, V lost 4 bases, and 8 bases had no gene match. The CDR3 loop spans 15 amino acids. The CDR3 region has the DNA TGTGCCAGCAGCCCAACGACTAGCGAGCTCTACGAGCAGTACTTC. It is translated as CASSPTTSELYEQYF.

The chain couples TRBV5-8 to TRBJ1-5; D perhaps matches TRBD1 (6 bases). Germline assignment: CDR1 SGHTS and CDR2 YDEGEE. The CDR3 runs to 16 residues. V was clipped by 0 bases and J by 5 bases, with 15 bases between them. The CDR3 DNA is TGTGCCAGCAGCTTGGGAACAGGGTTTTTTGATCAGCCCCAGCATTTT. It codes for CASSLGTGFFDQPQHF.

The chain couples TRBV7-2 to TRBJ1-2; D remains unclear. The CDR3 has 13 amino acids. Germline values: CDR1 SGHTA, CDR2 FQGNSA. V lost 7 bases, J lost 7 bases, and 16 bases lay in between. The DNA for the CDR3 is TGTGCCAGCAACTCCCTTCGGTCCTCTGGCTACACCTTC. It yields the protein CASNSLRSSGYTF. Based on the CDR3 plus reference TRBV7-2 and TRBJ1-2, the full variable domain is GAGVSQSPSNKVTEKGKDVELRCDPISGHTALYWYRQSLGQGLEFLIYFQGNSAPDKSGLPSDRFSAERTGGSVSTLTIQRTQQEDSAVYLCASNSLRSSGYTFGSGTRLTVV.

The rearrangement uses TRBV18 and TRBJ1-1, with D uncertain. This CDR3 has 13 residues. V lost 3 bases and J 5 bases, leaving 10 bases between the germline ends. CDR1 KGHSH and CDR2 LQKENI come from the germline V gene. For the CDR3, the DNA is TGTGCCAGCTCACCCATTTCGGGGACTGAAGCTTTCTTT. This translates into CASSPISGTEAFF.

In this sample, this clone turned up once. The gene calls are TRBV7-3 and TRBJ2-2; 7 bases are a match to TRBD2. This CDR3 spans 15 amino acids. V lost 5 bases and J lost 0; bases outside the gene matches: 3. The germline V gene encodes CDR1 SGHTA and CDR2 FQGTGA. This CDR3 reads CASSRGGANTGELFF. The CDR3 DNA sequence: TGTGCCAGCAGCCGCGGGGGAGCGAACACCGGGGAGCTGTTTTTT.

CDR3 loop: CASSQDSLSGGLITDTQYF. The CDR3 DNA sequence: TGTGCCAGCAGCCAAGATTCGCTTAGCGGGGGTCTTATCACAGATACGCAGTATTTT. V gene TRBV4-2 combines with J gene TRBJ2-3; TRBD2 agrees at 9 bases. Germline values: CDR1 LGHNA, CDR2 YNFKEQ. The CDR3 totals 19 residues. The trim removed 0 bases at V and 2 bases at J, leaving 12 bases unmatched.

This clone occurred a few times. The chain couples TRBV3-1 (or the pseudogene TRBV3-2) to TRBJ1-2; TRBD1 might be the D (5 bases). Between the trimmed V and J ends, which lost 0 bases and 7 bases, there was a span of 18 bases. This CDR3 has 16 residues. The germline gives CDR1 LGHDT, CDR2 YNNKEL (reference sequence). Here the CDR3 DNA reads TGTGCCAGCAGCCAAGATCATCAGGTCGGGGGACGTGGCTACACCTTC. Its translation: CASSQDHQVGGRGYTF.

This chain joins TRBV3-1 (or the pseudogene TRBV3-2) and TRBJ1-2; D is perhaps TRBD1 (5 bases). This CDR3 is built from 14 residues. CDR1 LGHDT and CDR2 YNNKEL come from the germline V gene (reference sequence). V was cut by 3 bases and J by 7 bases, with 15 bases left in between. The CDR3 region is CASSQFGGVGGYTF. CDR3 DNA sequence: TGTGCCAGCAGCCAGTTCGGGGGAGTCGGTGGCTACACCTTC.